This T cell receptor beta chain was documented in a study of T cell responses to AZD1222 COVID-19 vaccine. Regarding this clone: Antigen: not known.

Study-wide results and limits: A mostly white British donor set with more females was recruited, and clonal diversity was possibly underestimated.

Assay: immunoSEQ multiplex PCR; the TCRdb copy retains only in-frame clones and omits some. This sample has roughly 77,000 clones; nearly 90% occur once, and the top ten carry approximately 5.4%. The V and J ends lost 4 bases and 8 bases, in that order; junction bases with no gene match: 7. In germline, CDR1 is SGHNT, CDR2 YYREEE (reference sequence). The CDR3 has 13 amino acids. The material sequenced was peripheral blood, taken on day 0 of MenACWY control vaccination. The J gene is TRBJ1-2, the V gene TRBV5-4; 8 positions match TRBD1. This TCR was recovered from an adult in good health. This CDR3 reads CASSVDRVGGYTF. The DNA for the CDR3 is TGTGCCAGCAGCGTGGACAGGGTGGGCGGCTACACCTTC. Combining the CDR3 with reference TRBV5-4 and TRBJ1-2 gives the whole variable domain ETGVTQSPTHLIKTRGQQVTLRCSSQSGHNTVSWYQQALGQGPQFIFQYYREEENGRGNFPPRFSGLQFPNYSSELNVNALELDDSALYLCASSVDRVGGYTFGSGTRLTVV.